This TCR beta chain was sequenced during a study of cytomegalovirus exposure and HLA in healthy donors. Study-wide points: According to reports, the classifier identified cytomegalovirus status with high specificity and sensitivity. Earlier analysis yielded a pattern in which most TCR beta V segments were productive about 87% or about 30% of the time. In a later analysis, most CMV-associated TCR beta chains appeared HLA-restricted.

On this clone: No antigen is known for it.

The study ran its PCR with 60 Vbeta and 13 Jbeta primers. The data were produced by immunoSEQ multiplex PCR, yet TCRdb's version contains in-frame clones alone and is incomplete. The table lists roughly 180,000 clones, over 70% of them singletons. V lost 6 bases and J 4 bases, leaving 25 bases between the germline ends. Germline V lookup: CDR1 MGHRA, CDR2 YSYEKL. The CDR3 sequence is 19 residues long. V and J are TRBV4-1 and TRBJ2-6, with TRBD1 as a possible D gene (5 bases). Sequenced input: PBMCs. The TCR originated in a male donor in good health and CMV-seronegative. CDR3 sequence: CASSPTASRPGAGANVLTF. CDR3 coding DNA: TGCGCCAGCAGTCCAACAGCGAGTCGCCCTGGGGCCGGGGCCAACGTCCTGACTTTC.